These 27 T cell receptor beta chains share one sample of origin, sequenced in a study of radiation and T cells in renal cell carcinoma. Time point of the sample: baseline pretreatment blood. Treatment reported: 15 Gy SBRT to primary tumor, nephrectomy 4 weeks later. Using immunoSEQ multiplex PCR, the repertoire was profiled, and TCRdb retains in-frame clones only, with some absent. The data show 150,000 or so clones, with less than 90% seen just once and 3.5% to 5% held by the top ten. Material: blood, obtained from a patient whose treatment included radiotherapy and nephrectomy. The origin of the receptors is a woman in her seventies with renal cell carcinoma.

On this clone: The sample contains more than one DNA sequence encoding this CDR3. CDR3: CASSSTGELFF. The DNA of the CDR3 is TGTGCCAGCTCCTCCACCGGGGAGCTGTTTTTT. The chain is built from TRBV18 and TRBJ2-2; D gene unclear. The CDR3 is 11 amino acids. Between the trimmed V and J ends, which lost 6 bases and 4 bases, there was a span of 3 bases. From germline, CDR1 is KGHSH and CDR2 LQKENI.

The CDR3 bases are TGTGCCAGCAGCTCCGAAGGGATCCCCACAGATACGCAGTATTTT. Its translation is CASSSEGIPTDTQYF. The chain employs TRBV7-3 and TRBJ2-3, with D unclear. CDR1 SGHTA and CDR2 FQGTGA come from the germline V gene. The CDR3 covers 15 residues. With 4 bases removed from V and 2 bases from J, the gap between germline ends came to 13 bases.

This chain links TRBV7-2 with TRBJ2-2; 7 bases are a match to TRBD1. Germline assignment: CDR1 SGHTA and CDR2 FQGNSA. The CDR3 loop spans 16 amino acids. Trimming at V came to 5 bases and at J to 5 bases, leaving 11 bases not matched to a gene. CDR3 DNA sequence: TGTGCCAGCAGCAACCGACAGGGAGTTGTGACCGGGGAGCTGTTTTTT. Translating it yields CASSNRQGVVTGELFF.

The chain joins TRBV15 to TRBJ1-2; the D is unclear. The CDR3 totals 14 residues. V was shortened by 0 bases and J by 4 bases, with 9 bases between the two germline ends. Germline loops: CDR1 LNHNV, CDR2 YYDKDF (reference sequence). Here the CDR3 reads CATSRDSSGYGYTF. The CDR3 coding sequence is TGTGCCACCAGCAGAGATTCGTCTGGCTATGGCTACACCTTC.

This sequence joins TRBV23-1 and TRBJ2-1, with D possibly matching TRBD1 (6 bases). TRBV23-1 is an open reading frame whose function is uncertain. The germline V and J ends were trimmed by 3 bases and 7 bases, with 19 bases remaining between them. This CDR3 contains 16 residues. CDR3 loop: CASSHEEGHLGNEQFF. The CDR3, as DNA: TGCGCCAGCAGTCACGAAGAGGGACACCTAGGGAATGAGCAGTTCTTC.

The genes are TRBV6-4 and TRBJ2-5, with D unclear. The V gene's germline CDR1 is MRHNA and CDR2 SNTAGT. The V end was cut by 0 bases, the J end by 2 bases, with 10 bases between. The CDR3 covers 15 residues. This chain's CDR3 is CASSDSSRAQETQYF. For the CDR3, the DNA is TGTGCCAGCAGTGACTCGAGTAGGGCTCAAGAGACCCAGTACTTC.

This clone was recorded only once. As DNA, the CDR3 is TGTGCCAGCAGCGGGGGGGACAGGGGTGTTTATGGCTACACCTTC. Amino acids: CASSGGDRGVYGYTF. The chain employs TRBV28 and TRBJ1-2; 10 bases fit TRBD1. The germline V gene has CDR1 MDHEN and CDR2 SYDVKM. V lost 6 bases to trimming and J lost 5 bases; unmatched junction nucleotides: 9. The CDR3 is made up of 15 amino acids.

CDR3 in amino acids: CASSPAGTAAGNEQFF. The CDR3 DNA sequence: TGTGCCAGCAGCCCTGCCGGGACAGCTGCGGGGAATGAGCAGTTCTTC. The gene calls are TRBV7-9 and TRBJ2-1; a possible D gene is TRBD1 (7 bases). In germline, CDR1 is SEHNR, CDR2 FQNEAQ (reference sequence). The V end lost 5 bases, the J end lost 7 bases, and 21 bases lay between the germline ends. This CDR3 has 16 amino acids.

In this sample, this clone turned up a few times. The chain has TRBV5-1 and TRBJ2-5, with 8 bases fitting TRBD2. This CDR3 region has 15 residues. Germline CDR1 is SGHRS and CDR2 is YFSETQ. With V trimmed by 0 bases and J by 4 bases, 5 bases remained unmatched. In nucleotides, the CDR3 is TGCGCCAGCAGCTTGGTTGGCGGGGGGACAGAGACCCAGTACTTC. Translated: CASSLVGGGTETQYF.

This chain links TRBV28 with TRBJ1-4; D call uncertain. The germline V gene has CDR1 MDHEN and CDR2 SYDVKM. This CDR3 is built from 12 residues. Trimming left V 3 bases short and J 7 bases short, with 6 bases between. The CDR3 DNA reads TGTGCCAGCAGTTTTCAAGTTGAAAAACTGTTTTTT. This sequence encodes CASSFQVEKLFF.

This chain uses TRBV12-1 with TRBJ2-3; the DNA was not compared with TRBD2, the D call given in the table. TRBV12-1 is described as a pseudogene. CDR3 length: 19 residues. The CDR3 spells CASSFECWRGGLGTDTQYF. The CDR3 DNA reads as TGTGCCAGCAGCTTTGAGTGCTGGCGGGGGGGCCTCGGCACAGATACGCAGTATTTT.

The chain uses TRBV6-5 and TRBJ1-2; the match to TRBD1 covers 7 bases. The CDR3 runs to 15 residues. V shed 6 bases and J 6 bases; nucleotides not matched to a gene: 13. Germline values: CDR1 MNHEY, CDR2 SVGAGI. The CDR3: CASRLPDRDYHGYTF. CDR3 coding DNA: TGTGCCAGCAGATTACCTGACAGGGACTACCATGGCTACACCTTC.

The chain carries TRBV5-4 and TRBJ2-5; TRBD1 matches at 9 bases. V shed 4 bases, J shed 4 bases, and the junction held 5 bases outside the gene matches. Germline loops: CDR1 SGHNT, CDR2 YYREEE (reference sequence). The CDR3 covers 14 residues. CDR3 sequence reads: CASSLTGGLETQYF. Written as DNA, the CDR3 is TGTGCCAGCAGCCTCACAGGGGGCTTAGAGACCCAGTACTTC.

The CDR3 DNA reads TGCGCCAGCAGCCGCGGACAGGGGAACTATGGCTACACCTTC. Translation gives CASSRGQGNYGYTF. V and J are TRBV4-3 and TRBJ1-2; 9 nucleotides align to TRBD1. Germline CDR1 reads LGHNA; CDR2 reads YSLEER. Trimming took 4 bases from V and 2 from J; bases not matched to a gene: 2. This CDR3 is 14 amino acids long.

This sequence joins TRBV19 and TRBJ1-5, with TRBD1 as a possible D gene (6 bases). Germline V lookup: CDR1 LNHDA, CDR2 SQIVND (reference sequence). The length of the CDR3 is 14 residues. V lost 4 bases and J lost 6, with 13 bases in between. CDR3 protein: CASSTQGQGQPQHF. CDR3 coding DNA: TGTGCCAGTAGTACACAGGGTCAAGGTCAGCCCCAGCATTTT.

The chain recombines TRBV13 with TRBJ2-1; D gene ambiguous. This CDR3 is built from 14 residues. Trimming cost V 0 bases and J 7 bases, with 10 bases left between them. The V gene's germline CDR1 is PRHDT and CDR2 FYEKMQ (reference sequence). Written as DNA, the CDR3 is TGTGCCAGCAGCTTAGGGACCTTATTGAATGAGCAGTTCTTC. Encoded protein: CASSLGTLLNEQFF.

This sequence joins TRBV7-9 and TRBJ2-7; no clear D gene. Germline V gene lookup returns CDR1 SEHNR and CDR2 FQNEAQ (reference sequence). The CDR3 spans 13 residues. V was shortened by 1 base and J by 3 bases, with 7 bases between the two germline ends. For the CDR3, the DNA is TGTGCCAGCAGCTTAGTACCGGGCTACGAGCAGTACTTC. Translation: CASSLVPGYEQYF.

In its sample, this clone was seen once. The chain joins TRBV5-1 to TRBJ2-7; D not certain. Deletions cut 6 bases from V and 0 bases from J, with 13 bases between. Germline lookup yields CDR1 SGHRS and CDR2 YFSETQ. CDR3 length equals 14 residues. This CDR3 is CASTPRSGSYEQYF. CDR3 nucleotides: TGCGCCAGCACCCCGCGGTCGGGCTCCTACGAGCAGTACTTC.

This clone was seen more than once but under ten times. The gene calls are TRBV7-3 and TRBJ2-5; D is possibly TRBD1 (5 bases). CDR3 size: 13 residues. Germline values: CDR1 SGHTA, CDR2 FQGTGA. The V gene lost 3 bases and the J gene lost 3 bases, with 8 bases spanning the gap. CDR3 protein: CASSLAGKETQYF. In DNA form, the CDR3 reads TGTGCCAGCAGCTTGGCAGGGAAAGAGACCCAGTACTTC.

This clone was counted a single time. V is TRBV7-2 and J is TRBJ1-1; no definite D call. CDR1 and CDR2 from the germline V gene are SGHTA and FQGNSA. Trimming cost V 2 bases and J 1 base, with 5 bases left between them. There are 13 residues in the CDR3. DNA of the CDR3: TGTGCCAGCAGCTTACAGCGGAACACTGAAGCTTTCTTT. Protein sequence: CASSLQRNTEAFF.

The genes are TRBV7-9 and TRBJ1-1; D ambiguous. Between the trimmed V and J ends, which lost 3 bases and 0 bases, there was a span of 8 bases. The CDR3 is 14 residues long. Germline V gene sequence: CDR1 SEHNR, CDR2 FQNEAQ (reference sequence). The CDR3 region is CASSFLRMNTEAFF. CDR3 coding DNA: TGTGCCAGCAGCTTTCTACGCATGAACACTGAAGCTTTCTTT.

This clone has only one observation. The chain employs TRBV29-1 and TRBJ2-4; the D is unclear. Germline CDR1 and CDR2: SQVTM and ANQGSEA. Between the trimmed V and J ends, which lost 7 bases and 5 bases, there was a span of 12 bases. This CDR3 has 12 amino acids. The DNA of the CDR3 is TGCAGCGGTTGGGGTGTGGAAAACATTCAGTACTTC. This translates into CSGWGVENIQYF.

The V gene is TRBV9, the J gene TRBJ2-1; 9 nucleotides agree with TRBD2. This CDR3 spans 15 amino acids. J gave up 3 bases and V 0 bases, and 1 base lay outside the gene matches. Germline CDR1 is SGDLS and CDR2 is YYNGEE. CDR3 amino acids: CASSVGSGGYNEQFF. CDR3 nucleotide sequence: TGTGCCAGCAGCGTAGGTAGCGGGGGCTACAATGAGCAGTTCTTC.

The V gene is TRBV9, the J gene TRBJ2-2, with 7 bases aligning to TRBD1. The CDR3 extends over 15 amino acids. V was clipped by 4 bases and J by 6 bases; unmatched bases: 9. CDR1 is SGDLS, CDR2 YYNGEE, per germline. The CDR3, as DNA: TGTGCCAGCAGCTTGAGGGACAGAACCCCCGGGGAGCTGTTTTTT. Amino acid sequence: CASSLRDRTPGELFF.

This chain links TRBV7-2 with TRBJ1-2; perhaps TRBD1 as D (6 bases). From germline, CDR1 is SGHTA and CDR2 FQGNSA. This CDR3 spans 14 amino acids. V lost 3 bases and J 4 bases, leaving 12 bases between the germline ends. CDR3 bases: TGTGCCAGCAGCTTGGACAGAGAGGGCTATGGCTACACCTTC. Its translation: CASSLDREGYGYTF.

The chain couples TRBV15 to TRBJ2-1; no firm D call. V was pared by 8 bases and J by 4 bases, with 21 bases between. The CDR3 loop spans 16 amino acids. Germline V CDR1 and CDR2: LNHNV, YYDKDF (reference sequence). CDR3 sequence reads: CATGSGSQLIYNEQFF. CDR3 sequence (DNA): TGTGCCACCGGTTCGGGTTCCCAACTTATTTACAATGAGCAGTTCTTC. The full variable domain, its missing parts supplied by reference TRBV15 and TRBJ2-1, is DAMVIQNPRYQVTQFGKPVTLSCSQTLNHNVMYWYQQKSSQAPKLLFHYYDKDFNNEADTPDNFQSRRPNTSFCFLDIRSPGLGDTAMYLCATGSGSQLIYNEQFFGPGTRLTVL.

This clone showed up just once. The V and J genes are TRBV19 and TRBJ2-7; no clear D. There are 12 residues in the CDR3. CDR1 LNHDA and CDR2 SQIVND come from the germline V gene (reference sequence). V shed 10 bases and J shed 3 bases, with 13 bases lying between them. DNA for the CDR3: TGTGCCACCAAGGACGGCCTCTACGAGCAGTACTTC. This translates into CATKDGLYEQYF.